These T cell receptor beta chains were read from a single sample in a study of CXCR3-negative and CXCR3-positive naive CD8 T cells. TCRdb reprocessed the 5' RACE reads, keeping one entry per CDR3 protein, no DNA. The clone table shows under 60,000 distinct CDR3 sequences, with the ten largest holding roughly 0.6%. Input material: naive CXCR3+ CD8+ T cells from blood. The source is a human donor in good health. Some clones in this sample may be carry-over from other donors' samples. The CDR3 runs from the conserved cysteine through the conserved F or W.

v_call,j_call,cdr3_aa
TRBV20-1,TRBJ2-2,CSASRAGVGELFF
TRBV6-1,TRBJ2-3,CASSEGGVLTDTQYF
TRBV29-1,TRBJ1-2,CSVAGEPSRGYTF
TRBV4-2,TRBJ1-1,CASSPRAAGGTEAFF
TRBV28,TRBJ2-5,CASSLGVMDRAQETQYF
TRBV11-3,TRBJ1-1,CASSLGQGGSTEAFF
TRBV7-8,TRBJ1-1,CASSSPDQANTEAFF
TRBV14,TRBJ2-1,CASSQVDDEQFF
TRBV5-1,TRBJ1-1,CASSLTGEAFF
TRBV12-3/TRBV12-4,TRBJ1-5,CASSFGLNQPQHF
TRBV19,TRBJ2-7,CASSEGQLATFVEQYF
TRBV29-1,TRBJ1-2,CSVEGSPGSGYTF
TRBV27,TRBJ2-7,CASSLPGDEQYF
TRBV7-6,TRBJ2-5,CASSLLPGSQETQYF
TRBV7-3,TRBJ2-5,CASSLGGAGETQYF
TRBV6-2/TRBV6-3,TRBJ2-1,CASSYSTSLFHEQFF
TRBV11-2,TRBJ2-3,CASSPIDMTDTQYF
TRBV7-3,TRBJ2-2,CASSLTGTGELFF
TRBV5-1,TRBJ1-5,CASSYGGGSNQPQHF
TRBV27,TRBJ1-1,CASSPWTGSEAFF
TRBV7-6,TRBJ2-1,CASSPGTGNNEQFF
TRBV12-3/TRBV12-4,TRBJ2-7,CASSFGEAQPEQYF
TRBV4-3,TRBJ2-1,CASSSRPYNEQFF
TRBV11-2,TRBJ2-1,CASSFSGGVYNEQFF
TRBV28,TRBJ2-3,CASSFGGDTDTQYF
TRBV5-1,TRBJ2-1,CASSLFAAGALRNEQFF
TRBV12-3/TRBV12-4,TRBJ1-1,CASRGQGSPVAEAFF
TRBV13,TRBJ2-7,CASSPRTQTSYEQYF
TRBV2,TRBJ2-7,CASSDERIIYEQYF
TRBV6-4,TRBJ2-3,CASSDGQGADTQYF
TRBV7-9,TRBJ2-1,CASSPSRDREWQFF
TRBV7-2,TRBJ1-5,CASSPYRGGAGQPQHF
TRBV9,TRBJ2-1,CASSVVGTTEQFF
TRBV20-1,TRBJ2-1,CSASTSRYNEQFF
TRBV27,TRBJ1-1,CASSLNGRGSPEAFF
TRBV28,TRBJ2-7,CASSLGLAGSYEQYF
TRBV18,TRBJ2-2,CASSPPGRTTGELFF
TRBV10-1,TRBJ2-2,CPSSSDSYTGELFF
TRBV20-1,TRBJ1-3,CSARIRLFSGNTIYF
TRBV7-6,TRBJ2-7,CASSPWGDSSYEQYF
TRBV11-2,TRBJ1-6,CAGSLLGGSPLHF
TRBV15,TRBJ2-7,CATSSRTGGREQYF
TRBV27,TRBJ1-2,CASSLSVNYGYTF
TRBV9,TRBJ2-1,CASSVRMGGGYNEQFF